One sample yielded the 28 T cell receptor beta chains listed below, sequenced in a study of blood T cell repertoires in COVID-19. TCRdb keeps only in-frame clones here, not all; method: immunoSEQ multiplex PCR. The repertoire includes over 130,000 clones, roughly 80% of them detected once, and roughly 9% sits in the top ten. The sequencing input was peripheral blood. The receptors derive from a woman in her forties or fifties with active or convalescent COVID-19.

This clone was recorded once. This chain uses TRBV5-6 with TRBJ2-1; a weak D match, TRBD1 (6 bases). CDR3 length equals 15 residues. The V end lost 0 bases, the J end lost 2 bases, and 9 bases lay between the germline ends. Germline CDR1 is SGHDT and CDR2 is YYEEEE. DNA for the CDR3: TGTGCCAGCAGCTTGGAATGGACAGCCTACAATGAGCAGTTCTTC. Amino acid sequence: CASSLEWTAYNEQFF.

About this clone itself: A read error may produce the germline difference seen at one junction end. The chain joins TRBV7-7 to TRBJ2-7; 7 bases fit TRBD1. Germline V gives CDR1 SSHAT, CDR2 FNYEAQ (reference sequence). This CDR3 comprises 14 residues. CDR3 loop: CASSLDRDSYEQYF. Written as DNA, the CDR3 is TGTGCTAGCAGCTTAGACAGGGACTCCTACGAGCAGTACTTC.

The table lists this clone with a count of one. The chain recombines TRBV7-2 with TRBJ1-2, with D perhaps matching TRBD1 (6 bases). Trimming stripped 3 bases from V and 8 bases from J, with 16 bases between. CDR3 length: 14 amino acids. Germline V CDR1 and CDR2: SGHTA, FQGNSA. CDR3 nucleotide sequence: TGTGCCAGCAGCTTGGAAACAGGGACTAAGGGCTACACCTTC. Its translation: CASSLETGTKGYTF. The full variable domain, in which reference TRBV7-2 and TRBJ1-2 provide the parts outside the CDR3, is GAGVSQSPSNKVTEKGKDVELRCDPISGHTALYWYRQSLGQGLEFLIYFQGNSAPDKSGLPSDRFSAERTGGSVSTLTIQRTQQEDSAVYLCASSLETGTKGYTFGSGTRLTVV.

This clone appeared a single time. This CDR3 is CASSFTGNTIYF. The CDR3, as DNA: TGTGCCAGCAGCTTTACTGGAAACACCATATATTTT. J is TRBJ1-3 and V is TRBV7-2; D remains unclear. Germline V gene data show CDR1 as SGHTA and CDR2 as FQGNSA. This CDR3 region has 12 residues. Trimming took off 3 bases at V and 2 bases at J, with 2 bases between the two ends.

As concerns this clone: The same CDR3 is also encoded by other DNA sequences in this sample. The chain recombines TRBV3-1 (or the pseudogene TRBV3-2) with TRBJ1-4; no firm D call. The CDR3 contains 11 residues. CDR1 is LGHDT, CDR2 YNNKEL, per germline (reference sequence). The V end lost 1 base, the J end lost 11 bases, and 5 bases lay between the germline ends. The CDR3 protein is CASSQGGKLFF. CDR3 nucleotides: TGTGCCAGCAGCCAAGGAGGGAAACTGTTTTTT.

V usage is TRBV9 and J usage is TRBJ2-1; D perhaps matches TRBD2 (5 bases). V was shortened by 0 bases and J by 4 bases, with 8 bases between the two germline ends. The V gene's germline CDR1 is SGDLS and CDR2 YYNGEE. The CDR3 is made up of 14 amino acids. CDR3 amino acids: CASSVGTVYNEQFF. The CDR3 nucleotides are TGTGCCAGCAGCGTAGGGACTGTATACAATGAGCAGTTCTTC.

The chain recombines TRBV6-2 or TRBV6-3 with TRBJ1-2, with 8 positions matching TRBD1. The germline V gene encodes CDR1 MNHEY and CDR2 SVGEGT. The trim removed 5 bases at V and 5 bases at J, leaving 7 bases unmatched. This CDR3 region has 14 residues. The CDR3 sequence is CASSRDRSSYGYTF. The CDR3 DNA sequence: TGTGCCAGCAGTCGGGACAGGAGTTCGTATGGCTACACCTTC.

The CDR3 nucleotides are TGTGCCAGCAGGGGGAGGGGGGCGAACACTGAAGCTTTCTTT. Protein product: CASRGRGANTEAFF. The rearrangement joins TRBV6-5 to TRBJ1-1, with a possible D match to TRBD1 (6 bases). CDR3 length: 14 residues. Germline CDR1 reads MNHEY; CDR2 reads SVGAGI. The V gene lost 6 bases and the J gene lost 1 base, with 12 bases spanning the gap.

This clone has only a few counts. V usage is TRBV19 and J usage is TRBJ2-5; a weak D match, TRBD1 (5 bases). CDR1 is LNHDA, CDR2 SQIVND, per germline (reference sequence). Trimming stripped 4 bases from V and 0 bases from J, with 12 bases between. This CDR3 has 15 amino acids. The CDR3 loop is CASSKRQPYQETQYF. The CDR3 coding sequence is TGTGCCAGTAGTAAGCGACAGCCGTACCAAGAGACCCAGTACTTC.

V usage is TRBV18 and J usage is TRBJ2-7, with 10 nucleotides matching TRBD1. CDR3 length: 13 residues. J lost 5 bases, V lost 6 bases, and 4 bases had no gene match. Germline V gene data show CDR1 as KGHSH and CDR2 as LQKENI. CDR3 coding DNA: TGTGCCAGCTCTACCGGGACAGGGGACGAGCAGTACTTC. It codes for CASSTGTGDEQYF.

This chain joins TRBV23-1 and TRBJ2-7; 8 bases map to TRBD1. TRBV23-1 has ORF status, its function being uncertain. J gave up 2 bases and V 4 bases, and 1 base lay outside the gene matches. There are 13 residues in the CDR3. CDR3 region: CASSPGQAYEQYF. The CDR3 region has the DNA TGCGCCAGCAGTCCGGGACAGGCCTACGAGCAGTACTTC.

The gene calls are TRBV6-1 and TRBJ1-2, with unresolved D. The length of the CDR3 is 15 residues. V was clipped by 1 base and J by 2 bases, with 11 bases between them. Germline CDR1 MNHNS, CDR2 SASEGT. The DNA of the CDR3 is TGTGCCAGCAGTGAAGGGAGGGCAGGAAACTATGGCTACACCTTC. Its protein product is CASSEGRAGNYGYTF.

Concerning this clone itself: This same CDR3 is encoded by further DNA sequences in the sample. The gene calls are TRBV28 and TRBJ2-2; D is perhaps TRBD1 (5 bases). CDR1 MDHEN and CDR2 SYDVKM come from the germline V gene. Trimming removed 5 bases at V and 6 bases at J, with 13 bases between. The CDR3 runs to 14 residues. The DNA of the CDR3 is TGTGCCAGCAGTCATAGGCAGGGCGCCGGGGAGCTGTTTTTT. Amino acid sequence: CASSHRQGAGELFF.

This clone has just one count. The gene calls are TRBV29-1 and TRBJ1-2, with unresolved D. Germline V lookup: CDR1 SQVTM, CDR2 ANQGSEA. V was clipped by 6 bases and J by 4 bases, with 18 bases between them. The length of the CDR3 is 14 residues. The CDR3 DNA reads as TGCAGCGTCCAAACCCACCGAGGATCCTATGGCTACACCTTC. Translated: CSVQTHRGSYGYTF. The variable domain in full, completed from reference TRBV29-1 and TRBJ1-2, reads SAVISQKPSRDICQRGTSLTIQCQVDSQVTMMFWYRQQPGQSLTLIATANQGSEATYESGFVIDKFPISRPNLTFSTLTVSNMSPEDSSIYLCSVQTHRGSYGYTFGSGTRLTVV.

This clone was seen once. V is TRBV11-3 and J is TRBJ2-2, with 9 nucleotides matching TRBD1. This CDR3 region has 15 residues. V lost 4 bases and J lost 6; bases outside the gene matches: 6. Germline-derived CDR1 and CDR2 are SGHNT and YENEEA. The CDR3 bases are TGTGCCAGCAGCTCCCGGGACAGGGCCGCCGGGGAGCTGTTTTTT. Encoded protein: CASSSRDRAAGELFF. Variable domain in full (rest from reference TRBV11-3 and TRBJ2-2): EAGVVQSPRYKIIEKKQPVAFWCNPISGHNTLYWYLQNLGQGPELLIRYENEEAVDDSQLPKDRFSAERLKGVDSTLKIQPAELGDSAVYLCASSSRDRAAGELFFGEGSRLTVL.

The rearrangement uses TRBV28 and TRBJ1-1; 7 bases are shared with TRBD1. Germline CDR1 MDHEN, CDR2 SYDVKM. The length of the CDR3 is 13 residues. J gave up 3 bases and V 5 bases, and 3 bases lay outside the gene matches. The CDR3 spells CASSDRVDTEAFF. The CDR3 nucleotides read TGTGCCAGCAGTGACAGGGTAGACACTGAAGCTTTCTTT.

This rearrangement joins TRBV5-6 to TRBJ2-6, with no clear D. The CDR3 is 14 amino acids. Germline lookup yields CDR1 SGHDT and CDR2 YYEEEE. The V and J ends lost 2 bases and 0 bases respectively, with 3 bases between them. CDR3 in DNA: TGTGCCAGCAGCTTTAACTCTGGGGCCAACGTCCTGACTTTC. This sequence encodes CASSFNSGANVLTF.

This chain uses TRBV7-2 with TRBJ2-1; 11 bases fit TRBD2. Germline CDR1 SGHTA, CDR2 FQGNSA. This CDR3 spans 16 amino acids. V was clipped by 4 bases and J by 7 bases; unmatched bases: 9. CDR3 DNA sequence: TGTGCCAGCAGCTCCTCTAGCGGGGGGCTCCGGAATGAGCAGTTCTTC. Protein sequence: CASSSSSGGLRNEQFF.

The chain combines TRBV10-3 with TRBJ2-5; 9 nucleotides agree with TRBD1. This CDR3 is 17 amino acids long. Germline-derived CDR1 and CDR2 are ENHRY and SYGVKD. V dropped 0 bases and J dropped 5; count of bases not matched to a gene: 10. The DNA of the CDR3 is TGTGCCATCAGTGAGTCCCTTGGACAGGGGTCGGGGGAGACCCAGTACTTC. As protein: CAISESLGQGSGETQYF.

The chain links TRBV4-2 to TRBJ2-2; 9 positions match TRBD2. Germline loops: CDR1 LGHNA, CDR2 YNFKEQ. With V trimmed by 1 base and J by 4 bases, 4 bases remained unmatched. This CDR3 contains 16 residues. Here the CDR3 reads CASSQVLRGGTGELFF. The CDR3 DNA follows: TGTGCCAGCAGCCAAGTTTTGCGGGGGGGCACCGGGGAGCTGTTTTTT.

The chain carries TRBV5-1 and TRBJ2-1; TRBD1 is a possible D gene (5 bases). CDR1 and CDR2 (germline): SGHRS, YFSETQ. The CDR3 runs 13 residues. The ends were cut back, 4 bases at V and 10 bases at J, with 15 bases in the middle. In DNA, the CDR3 is TGCGCCAGCAGCGTCTCCACCCCAGGGGAGCAGTTCTTC. Its translation: CASSVSTPGEQFF.

The V and J genes are TRBV12-2 and TRBJ1-1; TRBD1, the D gene given by the table, was not confirmed from the DNA. TRBV12-2 is termed a pseudogene. The CDR3 is made up of 16 amino acids. The CDR3 sequence: CASRPTWGRLNTEAFF. The CDR3 nucleotides read TGTGCAAGTCGCCCGACGTGGGGGCGATTGAACACTGAAGCTTTCTTT.

The chain combines TRBV6-5 with TRBJ2-1; D is unresolved. The CDR3 length is 13 residues. The V gene lost 7 bases and the J gene lost 4 bases, with 11 bases spanning the gap. In germline, CDR1 is MNHEY, CDR2 SVGAGI. CDR3 bases: TGTGCCAGCACCCCCGACATATACAATGAGCAGTTCTTC. Its protein product is CASTPDIYNEQFF.

Note on this clone: Different DNA sequences within this sample yield the same CDR3. This chain joins TRBV3-1 (or the pseudogene TRBV3-2) and TRBJ1-1; 7 nucleotides agree with TRBD1. The junction had 3 bases not matched to a gene; V was cut back by 1 base and J by 1 base. CDR3 length equals 15 residues. The germline V gene encodes CDR1 LGHDT and CDR2 YNNKEL (reference sequence). The CDR3 DNA is TGTGCCAGCAGCCAAGGCCGGGACAGGAACACTGAAGCTTTCTTT. Protein: CASSQGRDRNTEAFF.

The DNA of the CDR3 is TGTCCTGGGGGGAGAAGGATGAACACTGAAGCTTTCTTT. This codes for CPGGRRMNTEAFF. The chain joins TRBV6-5 to TRBJ1-1; D might be TRBD1 (5 bases). The CDR3 runs 13 residues. The V gene's germline CDR1 is MNHEY and CDR2 SVGAGI.

The genes are TRBV29-1 and TRBJ2-7; 9 nucleotides align to TRBD2. CDR3 length: 12 amino acids. With V trimmed by 6 bases and J by 2 bases, 2 bases remained unmatched. CDR1 and CDR2 (germline): SQVTM, ANQGSEA. The DNA for the CDR3 is TGCAGCGTCGTAGCGGGAGCCTACGAGCAGTACTTC. Translation: CSVVAGAYEQYF.

V and J are TRBV9 and TRBJ1-1, with D possibly TRBD1 on 5 matching bases. This CDR3 is built from 15 residues. Trimming pared 0 bases from V and 1 base from J, leaving 10 bases between. Looked up from germline, CDR1 is SGDLS and CDR2 is YYNGEE. CDR3 DNA: TGTGCCAGCAGCGTAGCTGGAAGGGGGAACACTGAAGCTTTCTTT. It translates to CASSVAGRGNTEAFF.

To note about this clone: At one of its ends the junction is not consistent with the germline gene, which may arise from a read error. The rearrangement joins TRBV18 to TRBJ1-1; D not certain. The CDR3 length is 13 residues. Germline loops: CDR1 KGHSH, CDR2 LQKENI. For the CDR3, the DNA is TGTGCCAGCACACCCGGGGAGGACACTGAAGCTTTCTTT. This sequence encodes CASTPGEDTEAFF. The whole variable domain, filled in from reference TRBV18 and TRBJ1-1, reads NAGVMQNPRHLVRRRGQEARLRCSPMKGHSHVYWYRQLPEEGLKFMVYLQKENIIDESGMPKERFSAEFPKEGPSILRIQQVVRGDSAAYFCASTPGEDTEAFFGQGTRLTVV.